This TCR beta chain was recovered during a study of OX40 agonist ivuxolimab in advanced cancers. Study-wide findings and caveats: Compared with others, partial responders at 0.1-3.0 mg/kg displayed clonal expansion among the lowest.

TCRdb's copy holds only in-frame clones and misses some; the assay was immunoSEQ multiplex PCR. The table includes approximately 69,000 clones, approximately 91% detected once. CDR1 and CDR2 (germline): SGHDT, YYEEEE. CDR3 length: 16 residues. V was clipped by 2 bases and J by 4 bases, with 15 bases between them. Comments on this clone: The antigen is undetermined.

The V and J genes are TRBV5-6 and TRBJ1-4, with D uncertain. The input for sequencing was CD4+ or CD8+ T cells sorted from blood, taken in a trial of the OX40 agonist ivuxolimab. The clonotype originates from an adult with an advanced solid tumor such as melanoma, head and neck, liver or kidney cancer. The CDR3 here is CASSFSSQARNEKLFF. The CDR3 coding sequence is TGTGCCAGCAGCTTTAGCAGCCAAGCCCGTAATGAAAAACTGTTTTTT.